This TCR beta chain was obtained from a study of blood T cell repertoires in COVID-19. About the research overall: Acute-phase and convalescent COVID-19 samples originated in the United States, Italy and Spain. T cells, B-cell-depleted T cells, or PBMCs supplied cDNA or gDNA.

Authors' analysis steps: Quantification of nucleated cells was approximated via reference gene primer amplification. Using immunoSEQ multiplex PCR, the repertoire was profiled, and TCRdb retains in-frame clones only, with some absent. V, J and clone size were drawn from that table, and D and trimming were deduced from the DNA. The data show about 260,000 clones, with 88% seen just once and about 0.7% held by the top ten. Germline values: CDR1 MNHEY, CDR2 SMNVEV (reference sequence). After removal of 5 bases from V and 7 bases from J, the junction contained 4 bases not matched to a gene. The CDR3 spans 14 residues.

The chain recombines TRBV27 with TRBJ1-5; 11 bases are shared with TRBD1. Material: peripheral blood. This receptor was identified in a human donor in a cohort sampled during active COVID-19. CDR3 in DNA: TGTGCCAGCAGTGTCGGGACAGGGGGACAGCCCCAGCATTTT. It translates to CASSVGTGGQPQHF.